These 30 T cell receptor beta chains share one sample of origin, sequenced in a study of blood T cell repertoires in COVID-19 (dated by TCRdb to 2018 to 2020). Library preparation employed the immunoSEQ multiplex PCR assay. Sourced from immuneACCESS, this table was stored by TCRdb with only in-frame sequences that have V and J called. A share of the clones is absent; for the studies checked, an unresolved V gene accounts for under half, and the remainder has no known explanation. This sample holds 150,000 or so clones; approximately 79% were observed only once. The leading ten clones occupy under 3.5% of the sample. Sequenced: peripheral blood. The receptor set was obtained from a woman older than 75 with acute or convalescent COVID-19.

The genes are TRBV10-3 and TRBJ2-3, with a tentative D call TRBD1 (5 bases). The CDR3 runs to 15 residues. V lost 8 bases and J 0 bases, leaving 15 bases between the germline ends. CDR1 and CDR2 from the germline V gene are ENHRY and SYGVKD. The CDR3 DNA sequence: TGTGCCATCCGGACGACAGCGACTAGCACAGATACGCAGTATTTT. Protein product: CAIRTTATSTDTQYF.

V gene TRBV5-1 combines with J gene TRBJ1-2; 8 positions match TRBD1. The germline CDR1 and CDR2 sequences are SGHRS and YFSETQ. After removal of 0 bases from V and 4 bases from J, the junction contained 2 bases not matched to a gene. This CDR3 comprises 14 residues. The CDR3 sequence: CASSLGDRGYGYTF. CDR3 in DNA: TGCGCCAGCAGCTTGGGTGACAGGGGCTATGGCTACACCTTC.

The chain carries TRBV7-9 and TRBJ1-6; D not resolved. In germline, CDR1 is SEHNR, CDR2 FQNEAQ (reference sequence). The V end was cut by 5 bases, the J end by 0 bases, with 11 bases between. The CDR3 consists of 16 residues. CDR3 sequence reads: CASSAQDGSYNSPLHF. The CDR3, as DNA: TGTGCCAGCAGCGCGCAGGATGGCTCCTATAATTCACCCCTCCACTTT.

The chain couples TRBV4-2 to TRBJ2-5; no definite D call. This CDR3 spans 16 amino acids. Germline V gene data show CDR1 as LGHNA and CDR2 as YNFKEQ. Deletions cut 1 base from V and 0 bases from J, with 12 bases between. The CDR3 here is CASSQVVGRYQETQYF. CDR3 in DNA: TGTGCCAGCAGCCAAGTGGTGGGCCGCTACCAAGAGACCCAGTACTTC.

The chain links TRBV28 to TRBJ2-7, with TRBD2 identical over 7 bases. Germline V gene sequence: CDR1 MDHEN, CDR2 SYDVKM. The CDR3 has 16 amino acids. V lost 4 bases to trimming and J lost 5 bases; unmatched junction nucleotides: 14. The chain's CDR3 is CASSSALALAIHEQYF. The DNA for the CDR3 is TGTGCCAGCAGTTCGGCCCTAGCACTAGCGATCCACGAGCAGTACTTC.

This sequence joins TRBV4-3 and TRBJ2-7, with 9 bases lining up with TRBD1. The CDR3 sequence is 15 residues long. Trimming removed 0 bases from V and 3 bases from J; junction bases left unmatched: 3. Germline V CDR1 and CDR2: LGHNA, YSLEER. The CDR3 DNA reads as TGCGCCAGCAGCCAAGAGGGACAGGGCGTCTACGAGCAGTACTTC. It codes for CASSQEGQGVYEQYF.

The chain carries TRBV27 and TRBJ2-2, with D possibly matching TRBD1 (5 bases). Per germline, CDR1 MNHEY and CDR2 SMNVEV (reference sequence). The CDR3 is made up of 13 amino acids. V was shortened by 5 bases and J by 6 bases, with 10 bases between the two germline ends. CDR3 nucleotide sequence: TGTGCCAGCAGTCTAGTCAGGGCCGGGGAGCTGTTTTTT. Residues: CASSLVRAGELFF.

The chain recombines TRBV7-2 with TRBJ1-3, with D perhaps matching TRBD1 (5 bases). CDR3 length equals 16 residues. Germline values: CDR1 SGHTA, CDR2 FQGNSA. The germline V and J ends were trimmed by 3 bases and 0 bases, with 12 bases remaining between them. This CDR3 reads CASSFSSGGSGNTIYF. For the CDR3, the DNA is TGTGCCAGCAGCTTCTCCTCCGGGGGCTCTGGAAACACCATATATTTT.

This clone was observed a handful of times. V and J are TRBV11-3 and TRBJ2-5; 14 bases map to TRBD2. J gave up 5 bases and V 4 bases, and 6 bases lay outside the gene matches. The CDR3 loop spans 16 amino acids. Germline V gives CDR1 SGHNT, CDR2 YENEEA. The CDR3 loop reads CASSSGTSGGGETQYF. In nucleotides, the CDR3 is TGTGCCAGCAGCTCCGGGACTAGCGGGGGCGGGGAGACCCAGTACTTC.

The rearrangement links TRBV18 to TRBJ2-3; 9 positions agree with TRBD2. Unmatched junction bases numbered 4, after V lost 2 bases and J lost 4 bases. Looked up from germline, CDR1 is KGHSH and CDR2 is LQKENI. This CDR3 region has 15 residues. In nucleotides, the CDR3 is TGTGCCAGCTCACCAATAGCGGGAGAGGCAGATACGCAGTATTTT. Protein sequence: CASSPIAGEADTQYF. Variable domain in full (rest from reference TRBV18 and TRBJ2-3): NAGVMQNPRHLVRRRGQEARLRCSPMKGHSHVYWYRQLPEEGLKFMVYLQKENIIDESGMPKERFSAEFPKEGPSILRIQQVVRGDSAAYFCASSPIAGEADTQYFGPGTRLTVL.

The chain recombines TRBV30 with TRBJ2-5; TRBD1 agrees at 10 bases. The CDR3 consists of 15 residues. Unmatched junction bases numbered 7, after V lost 2 bases and J lost 4 bases. From germline, CDR1 is GTSNPN and CDR2 SVGIG (reference sequence). CDR3 amino acids: CAWSPLGQGSETQYF. Written as DNA, the CDR3 is TGTGCCTGGAGTCCCCTGGGACAGGGGTCAGAGACCCAGTACTTC.

This clone has only one observation. The chain joins TRBV7-2 to TRBJ1-5, with 8 positions matching TRBD1. Looked up from germline, CDR1 is SGHTA and CDR2 is FQGNSA. V lost 5 bases, J lost 7 bases, and 10 bases stayed unmatched. The CDR3 extends over 15 amino acids. DNA for the CDR3: TGTGCCAGCAGCCTAACCGGACAGGGTAGACAGCCCCAGCATTTT. This sequence encodes CASSLTGQGRQPQHF.

The chain links TRBV24-1 to TRBJ2-1, with D possibly being TRBD2 (6 bases). Germline V gene lookup returns CDR1 KGHDR and CDR2 SFDVKD. The CDR3 contains 16 residues. V lost 0 bases and J lost 2, with 10 bases in between. CDR3 protein: CATSDLSSGAYNEQFF. The CDR3 DNA reads as TGTGCCACCAGTGATTTGAGTAGCGGTGCCTACAATGAGCAGTTCTTC.

In its sample, this clone was seen a few times. The V and J genes are TRBV27 and TRBJ2-1, with 8 bases matching TRBD2. Per germline, CDR1 MNHEY and CDR2 SMNVEV (reference sequence). This CDR3 has 16 amino acids. Trimming removed 1 base from V and 8 bases from J; junction bases left unmatched: 10. CDR3 DNA sequence: TGTGCCAGCAGTTTATTACGGGGGGGTCACGGCGATGAGCAGTTCTTC. Translation: CASSLLRGGHGDEQFF.

This chain uses TRBV7-3 with TRBJ2-1; 12 bases match TRBD2. This CDR3 contains 15 residues. The germline V gene encodes CDR1 SGHTA and CDR2 FQGTGA. V shed 5 bases and J 7 bases; nucleotides not matched to a gene: 6. The CDR3 coding sequence is TGTGCCAGCAGCCGGAGACTAGCGGGAGTTAATGAGCAGTTCTTC. It encodes CASSRRLAGVNEQFF.

The rearrangement uses TRBV6-2 or TRBV6-3 and TRBJ2-5; 7 bases line up with TRBD2. Germline V gives CDR1 MNHEY, CDR2 SVGEGT. The CDR3 spans 14 residues. Trimming took 2 bases from V and 5 from J; bases not matched to a gene: 5. CDR3 coding DNA: TGTGCCAGCAGTTACCGCGGGAGTGGGGAGACCCAGTACTTC. It translates to CASSYRGSGETQYF.

The chain combines TRBV19 with TRBJ1-5; tentatively, D is TRBD1 (5 bases). Per the germline V gene, CDR1 is LNHDA and CDR2 is SQIVND (reference sequence). The CDR3 covers 15 residues. Trimming stripped 2 bases from V and 3 bases from J, with 11 bases between. CDR3 residues: CASSIKGGANQPQHF. Here the CDR3 DNA reads TGTGCCAGTAGTATAAAGGGCGGGGCCAATCAGCCCCAGCATTTT.

The chain combines TRBV28 with TRBJ1-5; the match to TRBD1 covers 7 bases. Germline V gene data show CDR1 as MDHEN and CDR2 as SYDVKM. J lost 6 bases, V lost 3 bases, and 8 bases had no gene match. CDR3 length equals 15 residues. DNA of the CDR3: TGTGCCAGCAGTTTTGAGGGGGCCCCATCTCAGCCCCAGCATTTT. It specifies CASSFEGAPSQPQHF. Based on the CDR3 plus reference TRBV28 and TRBJ1-5, the full variable domain is DVKVTQSSRYLVKRTGEKVFLECVQDMDHENMFWYRQDPGLGLRLIYFSYDVKMKEKGDIPEGYSVSREKKERFSLILESASTNQTSMYLCASSFEGAPSQPQHFGDGTRLSIL.

This chain connects TRBV28 to TRBJ2-3, with D possibly being TRBD1 (6 bases). The germline CDR1 and CDR2 sequences are MDHEN and SYDVKM. Deletions cut 5 bases from V and 3 bases from J, with 18 bases between. The CDR3 has 16 residues. CDR3 residues: CASSPFLGTSTDTQYF. Here the CDR3 DNA reads TGTGCCAGCAGTCCTTTTTTAGGGACAAGTACAGATACGCAGTATTTT.

The rearrangement uses TRBV5-4 and TRBJ2-2, with TRBD2 matching over 8 bases. Germline V gene sequence: CDR1 SGHNT, CDR2 YYREEE (reference sequence). Trimming took 3 bases from V and 7 from J; bases not matched to a gene: 8. This CDR3 has 15 amino acids. CDR3 nucleotide sequence: TGTGCCAGCAGCTCCGGGGGGGGCGATGGCGGGGAGCTGTTTTTT. Amino acids: CASSSGGGDGGELFF. Full variable domain (missing parts from reference TRBV5-4 and TRBJ2-2): ETGVTQSPTHLIKTRGQQVTLRCSSQSGHNTVSWYQQALGQGPQFIFQYYREEENGRGNFPPRFSGLQFPNYSSELNVNALELDDSALYLCASSSGGGDGGELFFGEGSRLTVL.

The chain recombines TRBV19 with TRBJ1-4, with no clear D. Germline V gene data show CDR1 as LNHDA and CDR2 as SQIVND (reference sequence). Trimming shortened V by 3 bases and J by 0 bases, and 14 bases separated the two germline ends. The CDR3 sequence is 17 residues long. CDR3 loop: CASSIMGRAATNEKLFF. CDR3 DNA sequence: TGTGCCAGTAGTATCATGGGCAGAGCCGCAACTAATGAAAAACTGTTTTTT.

The chain joins TRBV27 to TRBJ1-1; 7 nucleotides line up with TRBD1. Looked up from germline, CDR1 is MNHEY and CDR2 is SMNVEV (reference sequence). The trim removed 6 bases at V and 2 bases at J, leaving 6 bases unmatched. This CDR3 region has 14 residues. CDR3 loop: CASRRTGVNTEAFF. The CDR3 region has the DNA TGTGCCAGCAGAAGGACAGGAGTCAACACTGAAGCTTTCTTT.

This rearrangement joins TRBV10-3 to TRBJ2-7; 12 positions agree with TRBD2. This CDR3 spans 14 amino acids. Per the germline V gene, CDR1 is ENHRY and CDR2 is SYGVKD. V lost 10 bases to trimming and J lost 3 bases; unmatched junction nucleotides: 7. CDR3 protein: CATRGLAGDYEQYF. The CDR3 DNA sequence: TGTGCCACCCGGGGACTAGCGGGTGACTACGAGCAGTACTTC.

This sequence joins TRBV19 and TRBJ1-1; D is possibly TRBD1 (5 bases). Looked up from germline, CDR1 is LNHDA and CDR2 is SQIVND (reference sequence). The CDR3 runs 12 residues. The V and J ends lost 3 bases and 10 bases respectively, with 12 bases between them. Here the CDR3 reads CASSIDSGSAFF. CDR3 nucleotide sequence: TGTGCCAGTAGTATCGACAGCGGGTCAGCTTTCTTT.

This rearrangement joins TRBV6-5 to TRBJ1-1; no clear D gene. CDR3 size: 14 residues. Trimming stripped 4 bases from V and 1 base from J, with 10 bases between. Looked up from germline, CDR1 is MNHEY and CDR2 is SVGAGI. CDR3 loop: CASSWEPTNTEAFF. The CDR3 nucleotides read TGTGCCAGCAGTTGGGAGCCTACGAACACTGAAGCTTTCTTT.

The V gene is TRBV2, the J gene TRBJ2-7; tentative D call: TRBD1 (6 bases). This CDR3 is 15 amino acids long. V gave up 2 bases and J gave up 2 bases, with 13 bases separating them. The germline gives CDR1 SNHLY, CDR2 FYNNEI. In DNA form, the CDR3 reads TGTGCCAGCAGTGAATTGGGGGCGAATACCTACGAGCAGTACTTC. The encoded protein is CASSELGANTYEQYF.

The rearrangement uses TRBV28 and TRBJ2-3; D call uncertain. CDR3 length: 14 residues. CDR1 is MDHEN, CDR2 SYDVKM, per germline. V lost 5 bases, J lost 2 bases, and 11 bases lay in between. CDR3 residues: CASSATDYTDTQYF. Written as DNA, the CDR3 is TGTGCCAGCAGTGCAACAGATTACACAGATACGCAGTATTTT.

The sample holds a few counts of this clone. This chain uses TRBV6-5 with TRBJ2-1; 7 bases are shared with TRBD2. Germline lookup yields CDR1 MNHEY and CDR2 SVGAGI. This CDR3 region has 15 residues. The J segment lost 6 bases and the V segment lost 2 bases, leaving 7 bases of the junction unmatched. CDR3 sequence: CASSYSLSSGNEQFF. The CDR3 DNA reads as TGTGCCAGCAGTTACAGTCTATCTAGCGGCAATGAGCAGTTCTTC.

The chain recombines TRBV7-8 with TRBJ1-6; D may be TRBD1 (6 bases). Germline CDR1 and CDR2: SGHVS and FQNEAQ. Trimming removed 5 bases from V and 5 bases from J, with 16 bases in between. This CDR3 has 16 amino acids. In DNA, the CDR3 is TGTGCCAGCAGCCAGGACAGCCGACTTAATAATTCACCCCTCCACTTT. Translation gives CASSQDSRLNNSPLHF.

The chain combines TRBV11-2 with TRBJ2-3, with TRBD1 matching over 9 bases. The J segment lost 4 bases and the V segment lost 3 bases, leaving 2 bases of the junction unmatched. The CDR3 is made up of 14 amino acids. Germline V gives CDR1 SGHAT, CDR2 FQNNGV. The CDR3 bases are TGTGCCAGCAGCTTTGGGACAGGGCCAGATACGCAGTATTTT. This sequence encodes CASSFGTGPDTQYF.